This TCR beta chain originates from a study of T cell repertoires in cytomegalovirus infection. Background on the study: In public TCR beta signatures, there were indications of both CMV infection and matching HLA type.

TCRdb processed the reads anew with MiXCR; each CDR3 protein has one entry. Of some 680,000 distinct CDR3 sequences detected, roughly a third appear once; the ten largest clones hold about 2.8%. This clonotype was seen a few times. V was clipped by 1 base and J by 4 bases; unmatched bases: 3. CDR1 and CDR2 (germline): SGHRS, YFSETQ. This CDR3 has 15 residues. The origin of this receptor is a human donor in good health (CMV status not recorded). Some clones in this sample may be carry-over from other donors' samples. Sequences were obtained from PBMCs. The chain carries TRBV5-1 and TRBJ2-5; the match to TRBD1 covers 11 bases. CDR3 protein: CASSLRTGGAETQYF. The CDR3, as DNA: TGCGCCAGCAGCTTGCGGACAGGGGGCGCAGAGACCCAGTACTTC.